The sample holds one count of the clone carrying this TCR beta chain. Germline loops: CDR1 SQVTM, CDR2 ANQGSEA. CDR3 length: 17 residues. V gave up 3 bases and J gave up 1 base; unmatched junction bases: 9. This specimen comes from a study of blood T cell repertoires in COVID-19. Study at large: Whether acute or convalescent, the COVID-19 samples came from the United States, Italy and Spain. PBMCs, B-cell-depleted T cells, or T cells were the source of the cDNA or gDNA that made up the material.

Original methodology: Scientists estimated how many nucleated cells there were by amplifying reference gene primers. Sequencing was performed with immunoSEQ multiplex PCR; in TCRdb, only in-frame clones are kept and a portion is missing. The DNA gave D and trimming, while V, J and clone size come from that table. The sample lists 25,000 to 35,000 clones; approximately 80% were seen once. The TCR sequence derives from a human donor in a cohort sampled during active COVID-19. Sequenced material: peripheral blood. The rearrangement uses TRBV29-1 and TRBJ1-1; 12 nucleotides match TRBD1. The CDR3 spells CSVDGTGGNTGNTEAFF. The CDR3 DNA follows: TGCAGCGTTGATGGGACAGGGGGCAATACGGGGAACACTGAAGCTTTCTTT.